This passage covers 12 T cell receptor beta chains from one sample sequenced in a study of shared clonotypes between healthy human individuals. The method was immunoSEQ multiplex PCR; TCRdb's version includes in-frame clones alone and lacks a portion of them. The data show around 480,000 clones, with roughly 79% seen just once and around 12% held by the top ten. Input material: PBMCs. Every receptor here comes from a woman aged 35 to 49 in good health. Some clones in this sample may be carry-over from other donors' samples.

This sequence joins TRBV18 and TRBJ1-1, with D possibly TRBD1 on 6 matching bases. Looked up from germline, CDR1 is KGHSH and CDR2 is LQKENI. Trimming pared 3 bases from V and 0 bases from J, leaving 14 bases between. The CDR3 covers 16 residues. The CDR3 region has the DNA TGTGCCAGCTCACCCGGGGGACAAAAGATGAACACTGAAGCTTTCTTT. This gives the protein CASSPGGQKMNTEAFF.

The rearrangement links TRBV29-1 to TRBJ2-6, with D unclear. CDR1 is SQVTM and CDR2 is ANQGSEA in the germline V gene. The germline V and J ends were trimmed by 0 bases and 4 bases, with 4 bases remaining between them. CDR3 size: 13 residues. The CDR3 bases are TGCAGCGTTGAAGATCTCGGGGCCAACGTCCTGACTTTC. Translating gives CSVEDLGANVLTF.

The V gene is TRBV9, the J gene TRBJ2-7, with a possible D match to TRBD1 (6 bases). Per germline, CDR1 SGDLS and CDR2 YYNGEE. The V and J ends lost 3 bases and 6 bases respectively, with 13 bases between them. This CDR3 contains 13 residues. In nucleotides, the CDR3 is TGTGCCAGCAGCGGGGTTACAGGGAGCGAGCAGTACTTC. The encoded protein is CASSGVTGSEQYF. The whole variable domain, remainder taken from reference TRBV9 and TRBJ2-7, is DSGVTQTPKHLITATGQRVTLRCSPRSGDLSVYWYQQSLDQGLQFLIQYYNGEERAKGNILERFSAQQFPDLHSELNLSSLELGDSALYFCASSGVTGSEQYFGPGTRLTVT.

The chain links TRBV28 to TRBJ2-7; TRBD1 matches at 9 bases. CDR3 length: 15 residues. The junction had 9 bases not matched to a gene; V was cut back by 5 bases and J by 4 bases. Germline values: CDR1 MDHEN, CDR2 SYDVKM. CDR3 amino acids: CASSKPGQGAYEQYF. DNA of the CDR3: TGTGCCAGCAGTAAACCGGGACAGGGAGCTTACGAGCAGTACTTC.

V usage is TRBV7-3 and J usage is TRBJ2-7; unclear D gene. The CDR3 runs 13 residues. The V gene lost 3 bases and the J gene lost 2 bases, with 8 bases spanning the gap. Germline V gene sequence: CDR1 SGHTA, CDR2 FQGTGA. CDR3: CASSLSGTYEQYF. For the CDR3, the DNA is TGTGCCAGCAGCTTGTCGGGCACCTACGAGCAGTACTTC.

In this sample, this clone turned up many times. V and J are TRBV30 and TRBJ1-6; TRBD1 aligns across 9 bases. The CDR3 is made up of 15 amino acids. Germline CDR1 GTSNPN, CDR2 SVGIG (reference sequence). J gave up 8 bases and V 5 bases, and 10 bases lay outside the gene matches. The CDR3 is CAWEDRGGADSPLHF. The DNA of the CDR3 is TGTGCCTGGGAGGACAGGGGAGGAGCGGATTCACCCCTCCACTTT.

The V and J genes are TRBV30 and TRBJ2-1; no clear D gene. Germline values: CDR1 GTSNPN, CDR2 SVGIG (reference sequence). The CDR3 runs to 14 residues. Trimming pared 5 bases from V and 1 base from J, leaving 12 bases between. CDR3 region: CAWGYGGSYNEQFF. Written as DNA, the CDR3 is TGTGCCTGGGGGTATGGTGGGTCCTACAATGAGCAGTTCTTC. Full variable domain (remainder filled in from reference TRBV30 and TRBJ2-1): SQTIHQWPATLVQPVGSPLSLECTVEGTSNPNLYWYRQAAGRGLQLLFYSVGIGQISSEVPQNLSASRPQDRQFILSSKKLLLSDSGFYLCAWGYGGSYNEQFFGPGTRLTVL.

This clone turned up a few times. The chain carries TRBV4-2 and TRBJ2-5; 8 bases line up with TRBD1. V gave up 4 bases and J gave up 1 base; unmatched junction bases: 8. The CDR3 has 16 amino acids. Germline values: CDR1 LGHNA, CDR2 YNFKEQ. The CDR3 sequence: CASSRNAGTGQETQYF. The CDR3 DNA follows: TGTGCCAGCAGCCGCAACGCAGGGACAGGCCAAGAGACCCAGTACTTC.

The chain carries TRBV6-5 and TRBJ2-1; the D gene is possibly TRBD2 (6 bases). From germline, CDR1 is MNHEY and CDR2 SVGAGI. V gave up 0 bases and J gave up 3 bases, with 9 bases separating them. CDR3 size: 15 residues. This chain's CDR3 is CASSYSPGLYNEQFF. Here the CDR3 DNA reads TGTGCCAGCAGTTACTCCCCGGGACTCTACAATGAGCAGTTCTTC.

This clone is a singleton in its sample. The rearrangement uses TRBV30 and TRBJ2-7; no reliable D call. Per the germline V gene, CDR1 is GTSNPN and CDR2 is SVGIG (reference sequence). Trimming removed 2 bases at V and 2 bases at J, with 4 bases between. The CDR3 length is 11 residues. CDR3 sequence: CAWSTAYEQYF. DNA of the CDR3: TGTGCCTGGAGTACAGCCTACGAGCAGTACTTC.

The chain couples TRBV15 to TRBJ2-3, with a weak D call TRBD2 (6 bases). Germline V CDR1 and CDR2: LNHNV, YYDKDF (reference sequence). The CDR3 spans 14 residues. Trimming took off 3 bases at V and 6 bases at J, with 13 bases between the two ends. CDR3: CATSSRRRDDTQYF. CDR3 bases: TGTGCCACCAGCAGTCGACGGCGGGACGATACGCAGTATTTT. Variable domain in full (rest from reference TRBV15 and TRBJ2-3): DAMVIQNPRYQVTQFGKPVTLSCSQTLNHNVMYWYQQKSSQAPKLLFHYYDKDFNNEADTPDNFQSRRPNTSFCFLDIRSPGLGDTAMYLCATSSRRRDDTQYFGPGTRLTVL.

This clone was picked up one time. The chain employs TRBV7-3 and TRBJ2-1; the D is unclear. The germline CDR1 and CDR2 sequences are SGHTA and FQGTGA. The CDR3 covers 16 residues. The V end lost 2 bases, the J end lost 0 bases, and 11 bases lay between the germline ends. The CDR3 spells CASSLGPDPSYNEQFF. Here the CDR3 DNA reads TGTGCCAGCAGCTTAGGCCCCGATCCCTCCTACAATGAGCAGTTCTTC.